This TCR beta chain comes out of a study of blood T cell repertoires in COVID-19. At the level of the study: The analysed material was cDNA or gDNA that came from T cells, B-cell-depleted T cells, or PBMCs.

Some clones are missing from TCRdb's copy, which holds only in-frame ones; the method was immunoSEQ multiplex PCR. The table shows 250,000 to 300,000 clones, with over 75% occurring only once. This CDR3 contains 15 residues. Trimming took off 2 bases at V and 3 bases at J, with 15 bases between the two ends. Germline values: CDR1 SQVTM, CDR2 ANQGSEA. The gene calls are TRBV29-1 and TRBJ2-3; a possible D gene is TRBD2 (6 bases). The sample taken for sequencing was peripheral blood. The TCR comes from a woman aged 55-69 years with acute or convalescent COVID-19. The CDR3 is CSVEQGGVGTDTQYF. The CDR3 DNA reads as TGCAGCGTTGAACAGGGAGGCGTCGGGACAGATACGCAGTATTTT.